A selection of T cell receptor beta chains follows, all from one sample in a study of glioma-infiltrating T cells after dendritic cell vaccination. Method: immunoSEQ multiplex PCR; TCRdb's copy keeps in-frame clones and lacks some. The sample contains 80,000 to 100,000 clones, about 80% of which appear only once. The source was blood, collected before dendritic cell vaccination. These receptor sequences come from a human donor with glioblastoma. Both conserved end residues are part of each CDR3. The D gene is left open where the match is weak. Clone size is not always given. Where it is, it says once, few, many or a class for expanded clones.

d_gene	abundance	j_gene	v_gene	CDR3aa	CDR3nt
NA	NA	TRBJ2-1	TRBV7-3	CASSLSVEAYNEQFF	TGTGCCAGCAGCCTCAGCGTGGAGGCCTACAATGAGCAGTTCTTC
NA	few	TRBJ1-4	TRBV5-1	CASSPRLDEKLFF	TGCGCCAGCAGCCCTAGATTAGATGAAAAACTGTTTTTT
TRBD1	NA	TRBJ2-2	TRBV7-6	CASSLRQGKNGGELFF	TGTGCCAGCAGCCTGAGACAGGGGAAGAATGGCGGGGAGCTGTTTTTT
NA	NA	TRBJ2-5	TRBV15	CATSYGYETQYF	TGTGCCACCAGCTACGGGTACGAGACCCAGTACTTC
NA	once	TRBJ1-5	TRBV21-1	CASFSNQPQHF	TGTGCCTCGTTTAGCAATCAGCCCCAGCATTTT
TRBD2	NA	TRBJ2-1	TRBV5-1	CASPGVGTSGRDLRNNEQFF	TGCGCCAGCCCGGGGGTGGGGACTAGCGGGAGGGACCTCCGGAACAATGAGCAGTTCTTC
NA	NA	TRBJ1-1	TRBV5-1	CASRRVGNTEAFF	TGCGCCAGCAGGAGGGTAGGGAACACTGAAGCTTTCTTT
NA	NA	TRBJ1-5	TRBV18	CASSPRSRDQPQHF	TGTGCCAGCTCACCGAGGTCCAGGGATCAGCCCCAGCATTTT
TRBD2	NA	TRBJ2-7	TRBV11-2	CASSQGTRGLTEQYF	TGTGCCAGCAGCCAGGGGACTAGAGGTCTTACGGAGCAGTACTTC
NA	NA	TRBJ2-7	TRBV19	CASSIFQGYEQYF	TGTGCCAGTAGTATATTCCAGGGTTACGAGCAGTACTTC
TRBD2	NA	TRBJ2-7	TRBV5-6	CASSPNWGGSLYEQYF	TGTGCCAGCAGCCCTAACTGGGGGGGAAGTCTCTACGAGCAGTACTTC
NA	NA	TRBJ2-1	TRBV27	CASSLSTNGSSSYNEQFF	TGTGCCAGCAGTTTATCGACTAACGGGTCGTCCTCCTACAATGAGCAGTTCTTC
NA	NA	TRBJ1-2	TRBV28	CASSWGGFDYGYTF	TGTGCCAGCAGTTGGGGGGGGTTCGACTATGGCTACACCTTC
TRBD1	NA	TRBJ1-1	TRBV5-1	CASSPDRERGSTEAFF	TGCGCCAGCAGCCCAGACAGGGAAAGGGGAAGCACTGAAGCTTTCTTT
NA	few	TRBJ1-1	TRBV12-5	CASGLGRNEAFF	TGTGCTAGTGGTTTGGGCAGGAACGAAGCTTTCTTT
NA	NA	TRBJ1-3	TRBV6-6	CASSYSRGSGNTIYF	TGTGCCAGCAGTTACTCTCGGGGATCTGGAAACACCATATATTTT
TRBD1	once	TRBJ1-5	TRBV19	CASSIRGTGGGQPQHF	TGTGCCAGTAGTATTAGGGGAACAGGGGGCGGACAGCCCCAGCATTTT
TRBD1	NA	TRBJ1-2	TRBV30	CAWGTGPYGYTF	TGTGCCTGGGGGACAGGGCCCTATGGCTACACCTTC
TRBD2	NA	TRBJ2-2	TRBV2	CASTPSGVFGELFF	TGTGCCAGCACCCCTAGCGGGGTCTTTGGGGAGCTGTTTTTT
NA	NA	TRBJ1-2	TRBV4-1	CASSHPQVGGYTF	TGCGCCAGCAGCCACCCTCAGGTTGGCGGCTACACCTTC
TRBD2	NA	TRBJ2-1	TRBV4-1	CASSQDTAGGAYNEQFF	TGCGCCAGCAGCCAAGATACAGCGGGAGGGGCCTACAATGAGCAGTTCTTC
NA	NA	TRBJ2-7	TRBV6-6	CASSNRDSYEQYF	TGTGCCAGCAGCAACCGGGACTCCTACGAGCAGTACTTC
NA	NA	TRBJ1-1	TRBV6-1	CASTGGIMNTEAFF	TGTGCCAGCACGGGGGGGATCATGAACACTGAAGCTTTCTTT
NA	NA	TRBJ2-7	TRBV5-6	CASMSGPSSYEQYF	TGTGCCAGCATGTCGGGTCCGTCCTCCTACGAGCAGTACTTC
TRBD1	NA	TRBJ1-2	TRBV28	CASSLIGGTGLNYGYTF	TGTGCCAGCAGTCTCATCGGTGGGACAGGGCTCAACTATGGCTACACCTTC
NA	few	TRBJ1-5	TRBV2	CASSELLDSYSNQPQHF	TGTGCCAGCAGCGAGCTTTTGGACAGCTATAGCAATCAGCCCCAGCATTTT
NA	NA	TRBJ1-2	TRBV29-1	CSVDQIGIRGYTF	TGCAGCGTCGACCAGATCGGGATACGGGGGTACACCTTC
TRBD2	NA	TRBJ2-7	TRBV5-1	CASSLASGDYEQYF	TGCGCCAGCAGCTTGGCTAGCGGGGACTACGAGCAGTACTTC
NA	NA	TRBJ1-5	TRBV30	CACDRGSNQPQHF	TGTGCCTGCGATAGGGGGAGCAATCAGCCCCAGCATTTT
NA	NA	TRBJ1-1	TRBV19	CASSMERMNTEAFF	TGTGCCAGTAGTATGGAGAGAATGAACACTGAAGCTTTCTTT
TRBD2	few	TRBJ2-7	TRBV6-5	CASSRRDYDYEQYF	TGTGCCAGCAGTAGGCGGGACTACGATTACGAGCAGTACTTC
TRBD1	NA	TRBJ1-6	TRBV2	CASSAFRQGANSPLHF	TGTGCCAGCAGTGCTTTTAGACAGGGGGCGAATTCACCCCTCCACTTT
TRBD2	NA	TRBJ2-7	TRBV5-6	CASSLVSSGVMYF	TGTGCCAGCAGCTTGGTCTCTAGCGGGGTGATGTACTTC
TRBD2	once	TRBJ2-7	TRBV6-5	CASSRLAGGEQYF	TGTGCCAGCAGTAGGCTAGCGGGAGGCGAGCAGTACTTC
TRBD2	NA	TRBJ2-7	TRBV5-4	CASSLPPGLAGGEQYF	TGTGCCAGCAGCTTACCGCCGGGACTAGCGGGAGGGGAGCAGTACTTC
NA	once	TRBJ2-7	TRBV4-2	CASSQAGNSYEQYF	TGTGCCAGCAGCCAAGCGGGGAACTCCTACGAGCAGTACTTC
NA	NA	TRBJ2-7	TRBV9	CASSVAGSNYEQYF	TGTGCCAGCAGCGTAGCAGGCAGCAACTACGAGCAGTACTTC
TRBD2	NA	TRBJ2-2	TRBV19	CASSIEPPGLAFVGELFF	TGTGCCAGTAGTATAGAGCCGCCGGGACTAGCTTTCGTCGGGGAGCTGTTTTTT
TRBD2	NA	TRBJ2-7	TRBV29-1	CSVSPGLESEQYF	TGCAGCGTTTCGCCGGGACTAGAGTCCGAGCAGTACTTC
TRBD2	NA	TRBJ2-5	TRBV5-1	CASSLNSGGLGQETQYF	TGCGCCAGCAGCCTTAATAGCGGGGGGCTGGGACAAGAGACCCAGTACTTC
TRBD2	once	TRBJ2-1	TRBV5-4	CASSAGTSGGRYNEQFF	TGTGCCAGCAGCGCCGGGACTAGCGGGGGCCGCTACAATGAGCAGTTCTTC
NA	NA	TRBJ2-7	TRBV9	CASSRGTDSSYEQYF	TGTGCCAGCAGCAGGGGGACCGACAGCTCCTACGAGCAGTACTTC
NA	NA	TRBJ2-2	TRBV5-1	CASSGRQDGELFF	TGCGCCAGCAGCGGAAGGCAGGACGGGGAGCTGTTTTTT
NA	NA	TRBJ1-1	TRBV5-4	CASSPEGGRDTEAFF	TGTGCCAGCAGCCCCGAGGGCGGTCGGGACACTGAAGCTTTCTTT
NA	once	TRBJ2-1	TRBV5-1	CASSLGRGPHNEQFF	TGCGCCAGCAGCTTGGGCAGGGGCCCGCACAATGAGCAGTTCTTC
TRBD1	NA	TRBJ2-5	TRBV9	CASSTIGTGMPQYF	TGTGCCAGCAGCACGATCGGGACAGGGATGCCCCAGTACTTC
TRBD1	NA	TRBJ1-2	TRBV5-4	CASSQQGNSGYGYTF	TGTGCCAGCAGCCAACAGGGGAATTCAGGATATGGCTACACCTTC
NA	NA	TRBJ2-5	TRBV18	CASSPQLSTVQETQYF	TGTGCCAGCTCACCACAATTATCAACAGTTCAAGAGACCCAGTACTTC
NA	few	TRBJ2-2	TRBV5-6	CASSLISGVETGELFF	TGTGCCAGCAGCTTAATATCGGGAGTAGAAACCGGGGAGCTGTTTTTT
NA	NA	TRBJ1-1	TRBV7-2	CASRQTEVGAFF	TGTGCCAGCAGGCAAACGGAGGTGGGCGCTTTCTTT
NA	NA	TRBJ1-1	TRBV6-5	CASGKGVGTEAFF	TGTGCCAGCGGAAAGGGAGTGGGAACTGAAGCTTTCTTT
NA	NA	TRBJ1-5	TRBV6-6	CATKGNSNQPQHF	TGTGCCACCAAGGGGAATAGCAATCAGCCCCAGCATTTT
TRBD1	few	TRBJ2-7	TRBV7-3	CASSSTGDEQYF	TGTGCCAGCAGCTCCACAGGGGACGAGCAGTACTTC
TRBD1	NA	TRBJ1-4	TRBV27	CASSLSVQGGVRGEKLFF	TGTGCCAGCAGTTTATCTGTACAGGGGGGCGTTAGGGGTGAAAAACTGTTTTTT
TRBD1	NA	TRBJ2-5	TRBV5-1	CASSRTGGEETQYF	TGCGCCAGCAGCCGGACAGGGGGCGAAGAGACCCAGTACTTC